The 27 T cell receptor beta chains given below trace back to one sample, sequenced in a study of shared clonotypes between healthy human individuals. Produced via immunoSEQ multiplex PCR; TCRdb's table is partial and in-frame only. The sample holds about 510,000 clones; nearly 80% are singletons and the top ten take 12%. The specimen sequenced was PBMCs. Every receptor here comes from a woman between 35 and 50 years old in good health. Some clones in this sample may be carry-over from other donors' samples.

V usage is TRBV4-1 and J usage is TRBJ2-7, with 10 bases matching TRBD1. Germline V gene data show CDR1 as MGHRA and CDR2 as YSYEKL. Unmatched junction bases numbered 3, after V lost 1 base and J lost 3 bases. This CDR3 region has 15 residues. CDR3 DNA: TGCGCCAGCAGCCAAGTGGGGACAGGGGTCTACGAGCAGTACTTC. Protein product: CASSQVGTGVYEQYF.

The V and J genes are TRBV5-6 and TRBJ2-7; D perhaps matches TRBD2 (7 bases). CDR3 length: 15 amino acids. With 0 bases removed from V and 4 bases from J, the gap between germline ends came to 14 bases. The germline V gene has CDR1 SGHDT and CDR2 YYEEEE. CDR3 amino acids: CASSLGPGGRYEQYF. As DNA, the CDR3 is TGTGCCAGCAGCTTGGGACCCGGGGGGCGTTACGAGCAGTACTTC.

The V call is TRBV11-2, the J call TRBJ1-1; D is undetermined. The CDR3 contains 15 residues. Trimming removed 1 base from V and 4 bases from J, with 13 bases in between. Per germline, CDR1 SGHAT and CDR2 FQNNGV. This CDR3 is CASSLGGESGTEAFF. The CDR3 DNA reads TGTGCCAGCAGCTTAGGGGGAGAAAGCGGCACTGAAGCTTTCTTT. Full variable domain (rest looked up from reference TRBV11-2 and TRBJ1-1): EAGVAQSPRYKIIEKRQSVAFWCNPISGHATLYWYQQILGQGPKLLIQFQNNGVVDDSQLPKDRFSAERLKGVDSTLKIQPAKLEDSAVYLCASSLGGESGTEAFFGQGTRLTVV.

J is TRBJ2-7 and V is TRBV28; D call uncertain. The germline V gene has CDR1 MDHEN and CDR2 SYDVKM. The CDR3 is 11 amino acids. The V and J ends lost 10 bases and 2 bases respectively, with 9 bases between them. The CDR3 sequence: CATDGPYEQYF. The CDR3, as DNA: TGTGCCACCGACGGGCCCTACGAGCAGTACTTC.

This chain connects TRBV6-4 to TRBJ1-2, with 11 nucleotides matching TRBD1. CDR3 length equals 15 residues. The germline V gene encodes CDR1 MRHNA and CDR2 SNTAGT. Unmatched junction bases numbered 7, after V lost 5 bases and J lost 5 bases. The CDR3, as DNA: TGTGCCAGCAGTCCGACCGGACAGGGGGCATATGGCTACACCTTC. This sequence encodes CASSPTGQGAYGYTF.

This sequence joins TRBV7-9 and TRBJ1-2; no reliable D call. Germline V gene sequence: CDR1 SEHNR, CDR2 FQNEAQ (reference sequence). This CDR3 region has 15 residues. Trimming removed 1 base at V and 2 bases at J, with 11 bases between. CDR3 DNA sequence: TGTGCCAGCAGCTTAGGCCCGATTTCCAACTATGGCTACACCTTC. It is translated as CASSLGPISNYGYTF.

The chain joins TRBV5-4 to TRBJ2-5; 13 positions match TRBD2. V was clipped by 3 bases and J by 5 bases; unmatched bases: 7. The germline CDR1 and CDR2 sequences are SGHNT and YYREEE (reference sequence). The CDR3 has 16 amino acids. The CDR3 nucleotides read TGTGCCAGCAGCTCTTGGACTAGCGGGAGTCCGGAGACCCAGTACTTC. Its protein product is CASSSWTSGSPETQYF.

Comment on this clone: Distinct nucleotide sequences in the sample also encode this CDR3. The rearrangement uses TRBV18 and TRBJ1-1, with D perhaps TRBD1 (6 bases). Germline CDR1 KGHSH, CDR2 LQKENI. The length of the CDR3 is 14 residues. V lost 3 bases and J 4 bases, leaving 12 bases between the germline ends. CDR3 amino acids: CASSPEGGGTEAFF. In DNA form, the CDR3 reads TGTGCCAGCTCACCTGAGGGGGGGGGCACTGAAGCTTTCTTT.

The V gene is TRBV4-2, the J gene TRBJ2-2; 7 bases are a match to TRBD1. CDR3 length: 17 residues. Germline values: CDR1 LGHNA, CDR2 YNFKEQ. J was trimmed by 4 bases and V by 4 bases; bases with no gene match: 12. CDR3 nucleotides: TGTGCCAGCAGCCCCCAGGGGGACACACAGACCACCGGGGAGCTGTTTTTT. This gives the protein CASSPQGDTQTTGELFF.

This clone was seen just once. The rearrangement joins TRBV27 to TRBJ2-1, with unresolved D. V lost 5 bases to trimming and J lost 3 bases, with 14 bases between them. The CDR3 is made up of 15 amino acids. CDR1 is MNHEY and CDR2 is SMNVEV in the germline V gene (reference sequence). CDR3 in amino acids: CASSTYGTDYNEQFF. The CDR3 DNA reads as TGTGCCAGCAGTACCTACGGAACCGACTACAATGAGCAGTTCTTC.

This clone was counted between two and nine times. The rearrangement uses TRBV11-2 and TRBJ2-2; no firm D call. Germline CDR1 is SGHAT and CDR2 is FQNNGV. V lost 3 bases to trimming and J lost 3 bases, with 11 bases between them. The CDR3 has 15 amino acids. The CDR3 region is CASSFRLGDTGELFF. Written as DNA, the CDR3 is TGTGCCAGCAGCTTTCGGCTAGGAGACACCGGGGAGCTGTTTTTT.

This CDR3 reads CASSEGLPDNEQFF. CDR3 in DNA: TGCGCCAGCAGCGAGGGACTACCTGACAATGAGCAGTTCTTC. The chain employs TRBV5-1 and TRBJ2-1, with 7 bases aligning to TRBD2. The germline V gene has CDR1 SGHRS and CDR2 YFSETQ. With V trimmed by 4 bases and J by 5 bases, 6 bases remained unmatched. The CDR3 contains 14 residues.

The rearrangement links TRBV7-9 to TRBJ1-2; weak D call: TRBD1 (5 bases). V was trimmed by 5 bases and J by 0 bases, leaving 13 bases between them. This CDR3 is 15 amino acids long. Germline loops: CDR1 SEHNR, CDR2 FQNEAQ (reference sequence). CDR3 residues: CASSPRAQANYGYTF. The CDR3 DNA reads TGTGCCAGCAGCCCCAGGGCGCAAGCTAACTATGGCTACACCTTC.

The DNA for the CDR3 is TGTGCCAGCAGCTTACTCCCAGCCCAAGAGACCCAGTACTTC. Translating it yields CASSLLPAQETQYF. The chain links TRBV7-3 to TRBJ2-5, with D unresolved. Looked up from germline, CDR1 is SGHTA and CDR2 is FQGTGA. The CDR3 covers 14 residues. The germline V and J ends were trimmed by 2 bases and 1 base, with 8 bases remaining between them.

J is TRBJ2-5 and V is TRBV5-3, with D possibly TRBD1 on 5 matching bases. TRBV5-3 is an ORF, with its function uncertain. V gave up 1 base and J gave up 7 bases, with 11 bases separating them. The CDR3 loop spans 13 amino acids. The CDR3 DNA reads TGTGCCAGAAGCTTGAGGGGCGGCGGGACCCAGTACTTC. It is translated as CARSLRGGGTQYF.

The chain carries TRBV19 and TRBJ2-2; D unresolved. The CDR3 runs 16 residues. V dropped 9 bases and J dropped 4 bases, with 21 bases sitting between them. CDR1 is LNHDA and CDR2 is SQIVND in the germline V gene (reference sequence). DNA of the CDR3: TGTGCCAGCCACACCTGGCGGCCAGGTGGCACCGGGGAGCTGTTTTTT. As protein: CASHTWRPGGTGELFF. Full variable domain (missing parts from reference TRBV19 and TRBJ2-2): DGGITQSPKYLFRKEGQNVTLSCEQNLNHDAMYWYRQDPGQGLRLIYYSQIVNDFQKGDIAEGYSVSREKKESFPLTVTSAQKNPTAFYLCASHTWRPGGTGELFFGEGSRLTVL.

V gene TRBV5-1 combines with J gene TRBJ2-3; D ambiguous. Germline CDR1 and CDR2: SGHRS and YFSETQ. Trimming left V 6 bases short and J 1 base short, with 12 bases between. This CDR3 spans 14 amino acids. In DNA, the CDR3 is TGCGCCAGCACCCAAAGAACTGGCACAGATACGCAGTATTTT. Translated, it gives CASTQRTGTDTQYF.

V usage is TRBV7-6 and J usage is TRBJ2-3; TRBD2 aligns across 11 bases. The CDR3 loop spans 15 amino acids. J lost 6 bases, V lost 1 base, and 3 bases had no gene match. Looked up from germline, CDR1 is SGHVS and CDR2 is FNYEAQ. The CDR3 DNA follows: TGTGCCAGCAGCTTAGTAGCGGGAGGGCAGGATACGCAGTATTTT. Translating it yields CASSLVAGGQDTQYF.

This clone has more than one count but fewer than ten. The rearrangement uses TRBV5-1 and TRBJ2-1; D is unclear. Trimming left V 3 bases short and J 7 bases short, with 23 bases between. Germline V lookup: CDR1 SGHRS, CDR2 YFSETQ. The CDR3 contains 17 residues. The CDR3 DNA is TGCGCCAGCAGCTCGGATCCCCGGGCCTATAATGGGAATGAGCAGTTCTTC. Protein: CASSSDPRAYNGNEQFF. Using reference TRBV5-1 and TRBJ2-1 for the parts outside the CDR3, the full variable domain is KAGVTQTPRYLIKTRGQQVTLSCSPISGHRSVSWYQQTPGQGLQFLFEYFSETQRNKGNFPGRFSGRQFSNSRSEMNVSTLELGDSALYLCASSSDPRAYNGNEQFFGPGTRLTVL.

A single count supports this clone. CDR3 amino acids: CASSLRGLAGGQADTQYF. DNA of the CDR3: TGTGCCAGCAGTTTACGGGGACTAGCGGGAGGTCAAGCAGATACGCAGTATTTT. The chain joins TRBV28 to TRBJ2-3; 15 bases agree with TRBD2. Germline V gene lookup returns CDR1 MDHEN and CDR2 SYDVKM. This CDR3 region has 18 residues. The trim removed 2 bases at V and 4 bases at J, leaving 7 bases unmatched.

V and J are TRBV19 and TRBJ2-7; D ambiguous. V was pared by 4 bases and J by 2 bases, with 12 bases between. Looked up from germline, CDR1 is LNHDA and CDR2 is SQIVND (reference sequence). The CDR3 is 14 amino acids. The CDR3 sequence: CASSSQEFPYEQYF. The CDR3 bases are TGTGCCAGTAGTAGCCAGGAGTTTCCCTACGAGCAGTACTTC.

The chain uses TRBV7-9 and TRBJ2-7; 7 nucleotides line up with TRBD2. V dropped 1 base and J dropped 2; count of bases not matched to a gene: 11. CDR1 is SEHNR and CDR2 is FQNEAQ in the germline V gene (reference sequence). This CDR3 is 17 amino acids long. The CDR3 DNA reads as TGTGCCAGCAGCTTAGACCCACGGCGGGAGCAAACCTACGAGCAGTACTTC. Its protein product is CASSLDPRREQTYEQYF.

The V and J genes are TRBV28 and TRBJ2-1; the D call may be TRBD1 or TRBD2 (5 bases each). The CDR3 loop spans 14 amino acids. In germline, CDR1 is MDHEN, CDR2 SYDVKM. V lost 5 bases to trimming and J lost 4 bases, with 12 bases between them. DNA of the CDR3: TGTGCCAGCAGTCCCGGGACCCAGTACAATGAGCAGTTCTTC. Translation gives CASSPGTQYNEQFF.

This clone occurred a few times. The rearrangement joins TRBV11-2 to TRBJ2-5, with unresolved D. CDR3 length: 12 residues. Germline loops: CDR1 SGHAT, CDR2 FQNNGV. The germline V and J ends were trimmed by 5 bases and 0 bases, with 4 bases remaining between them. CDR3 loop: CASSPYQETQYF. The CDR3 DNA sequence: TGTGCCAGCAGCCCGTACCAAGAGACCCAGTACTTC.

This sequence joins TRBV6-1 and TRBJ2-5, with unresolved D. The J call may be mistaken, given a closer DNA end match to TRBJ2-7. This CDR3 contains 12 residues. Germline V gene lookup returns CDR1 MNHNS and CDR2 SASEGT. CDR3 sequence: CASSAQRYEQYF. In DNA, the CDR3 is TGTGCCAGCAGTGCTCAGCGATACGAGCAGTACTTC.

V usage is TRBV15 and J usage is TRBJ1-1; 7 bases map to TRBD1. V was pared by 4 bases and J by 3 bases, with 14 bases of the junction left unmatched. The germline V gene has CDR1 LNHNV and CDR2 YYDKDF (reference sequence). There are 17 residues in the CDR3. CDR3 in amino acids: CATSNKGRGAEHTEAFF. CDR3 DNA: TGTGCCACCAGCAATAAGGGCAGGGGGGCGGAACACACTGAAGCTTTCTTT.

This chain connects TRBV5-1 to TRBJ2-5; weak D call: TRBD2 (5 bases). The end of the DNA is better explained by TRBJ2-7, so the J call may be wrong. The CDR3 has 15 residues. CDR1 and CDR2 (germline): SGHRS, YFSETQ. Here the CDR3 DNA reads TGCGCCAGCAGCTTGGGGGCCGGGGAGACCTACGAGCAGTACTTC. Its protein is CASSLGAGETYEQYF.